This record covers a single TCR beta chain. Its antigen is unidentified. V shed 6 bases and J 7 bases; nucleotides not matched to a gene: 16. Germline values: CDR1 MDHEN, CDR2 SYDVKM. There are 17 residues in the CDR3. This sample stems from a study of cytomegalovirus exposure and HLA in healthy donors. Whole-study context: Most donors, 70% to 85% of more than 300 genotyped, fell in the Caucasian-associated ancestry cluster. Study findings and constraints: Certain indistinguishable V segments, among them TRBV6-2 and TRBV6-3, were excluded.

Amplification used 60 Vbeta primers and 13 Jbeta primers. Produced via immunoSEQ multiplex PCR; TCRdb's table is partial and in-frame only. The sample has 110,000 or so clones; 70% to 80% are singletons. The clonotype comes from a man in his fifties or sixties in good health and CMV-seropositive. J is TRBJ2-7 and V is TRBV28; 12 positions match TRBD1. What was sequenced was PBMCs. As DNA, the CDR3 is TGTGCCAGCAGAGTTTCGTTAGGGGGACAGGGGGCGCGGGAGCAGTACTTC. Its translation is CASRVSLGGQGAREQYF.